The 30 T cell receptor beta chains given below trace back to one sample, sequenced in a study of identical twins. MiXCR was run by TCRdb on the 5' RACE reads, yielding one entry per CDR3 protein. The sample records hundreds of thousands of distinct CDR3 sequences, less than 10% being singletons. Input material: memory (CD45RO+) T cells sorted from blood. These receptors were taken from a woman aged 18-35 years in good health.

This clonotype was recorded many times. The chain links TRBV15 to TRBJ2-1; 9 bases align to TRBD2. CDR1 is LNHNV and CDR2 is YYDKDF in the germline V gene (reference sequence). The V segment lost 4 bases and the J segment 6 bases; nucleotides outside the gene matches: 7. The CDR3 runs to 15 residues. The CDR3 loop reads CATSTLAGDVNEQFF. DNA for the CDR3: TGTGCCACCAGCACCTTAGCGGGAGACGTCAATGAGCAGTTCTTC.

This clonotype has more than one count but fewer than ten. The chain joins TRBV3-1 to TRBJ2-2; possible D gene TRBD1, 6 bases. The V gene lost 4 bases and the J gene lost 1 base, with 13 bases spanning the gap. Germline V gene sequence: CDR1 LGHDT, CDR2 YNNKEL (reference sequence). There are 16 residues in the CDR3. CDR3 in DNA: TGTGCCAGCAGCCTTACAGGGTTAAGGAACACCGGGGAGCTGTTTTTT. Translated: CASSLTGLRNTGELFF.

There are a few counts of this clonotype. The chain couples TRBV12-3 or TRBV12-4 to TRBJ2-1; 8 bases are shared with TRBD1. The CDR3 consists of 15 residues. The V gene end was trimmed by 2 bases and the J gene end by 4 bases; junction bases not matched to a gene: 4. The CDR3 sequence: CASSLIQGAYNEQFF. DNA for the CDR3: TGTGCCAGCAGTTTAATCCAGGGGGCTTACAATGAGCAGTTCTTC.

Only a few counts were recorded for this clonotype. V gene TRBV20-1 combines with J gene TRBJ2-5, with D perhaps TRBD1 (5 bases). The CDR3 covers 14 residues. Trimming removed 6 bases from V and 5 bases from J, with 19 bases in between. In germline, CDR1 is DFQATT, CDR2 SNEGSKA (reference sequence). The CDR3 loop is CSATMGPAGETQYF. CDR3 DNA: TGCAGTGCCACGATGGGCCCCGCAGGGGAGACCCAGTACTTC.

This clonotype was detected a few times. The rearrangement uses TRBV11-2 and TRBJ2-1; 13 nucleotides agree with TRBD2. The CDR3 runs to 18 residues. Germline V gene lookup returns CDR1 SGHAT and CDR2 FQNNGV. Trimming cost V 1 base and J 5 bases; bases outside gene matches: 8. CDR3 residues: CASSLGLAGGVIHNEQFF. In DNA form, the CDR3 reads TGTGCCAGCAGCTTAGGACTAGCGGGAGGTGTTATCCACAATGAGCAGTTCTTC.

This clonotype was detected ten times or more. This chain connects TRBV6-2 or TRBV6-3 to TRBJ1-1; D gene unclear. CDR1 and CDR2 (germline): MNHEY, SVGEGT. The V end was cut by 1 base, the J end by 3 bases, with 3 bases between. The CDR3 has 12 residues. The CDR3 reads CASSYLYTEAFF. In nucleotides, the CDR3 is TGTGCCAGCAGTTACTTGTACACTGAAGCTTTCTTT.

This clonotype has at least ten counts. V is TRBV29-1 and J is TRBJ2-2, with D hard to call. Deletions cut 7 bases from V and 6 bases from J, with 12 bases between. This CDR3 has 12 residues. Per germline, CDR1 SQVTM and CDR2 ANQGSEA. The CDR3 DNA reads TGCAGCGCCCAGGTCTCTCCCGGGGAGCTGTTTTTT. Encoded protein: CSAQVSPGELFF.

V usage is TRBV12-3 or TRBV12-4 and J usage is TRBJ1-2; 8 positions match TRBD1. J was trimmed by 4 bases and V by 4 bases; bases with no gene match: 14. The CDR3 is made up of 17 amino acids. CDR3 nucleotide sequence: TGTGCCAGCAGTTCAACGGCCGGGACAGGTTATCGCTATGGCTACACCTTC. Amino acid sequence: CASSSTAGTGYRYGYTF.

The chain joins TRBV25-1 to TRBJ2-3, with TRBD1 matching 8 bases. The germline V gene encodes CDR1 MGHDK and CDR2 SYGVNS. The J segment lost 3 bases and the V segment lost 5 bases, leaving 7 bases of the junction unmatched. The CDR3 sequence is 15 residues long. The CDR3 nucleotides read TGTGCCAGCAGTAGTGGACAGGGAGATACAGATACGCAGTATTTT. Amino acids: CASSSGQGDTDTQYF.

The V call is TRBV6-1, the J call TRBJ1-2; a possible D gene is TRBD1 (5 bases). V lost 7 bases and J 0 bases, leaving 15 bases between the germline ends. The CDR3 contains 15 residues. The V gene's germline CDR1 is MNHNS and CDR2 SASEGT. In DNA form, the CDR3 reads TGTGCCAGCACCCCTCGATCGGGGGCTAACTATGGCTACACCTTC. Encoded protein: CASTPRSGANYGYTF.

The genes are TRBV7-2 and TRBJ1-6; D gene ambiguous. The CDR3 is 14 residues long. Germline V gene lookup returns CDR1 SGHTA and CDR2 FQGNSA. V lost 6 bases, J lost 6 bases, and 12 bases lay in between. The CDR3 bases are TGTGCCAGCAGGATGATTACAGCTAATTCACCCCTCCACTTT. Translation gives CASRMITANSPLHF.

The V gene is TRBV19, the J gene TRBJ1-4, with D unclear. Germline V lookup: CDR1 LNHDA, CDR2 SQIVND (reference sequence). With 6 bases removed from V and 5 bases from J, the gap between germline ends came to 16 bases. The CDR3 length is 15 residues. CDR3 protein: CASRNDVRPNEKLFF. The CDR3 nucleotides are TGTGCCAGTAGAAACGACGTTAGACCGAATGAAAAACTGTTTTTT.

This clonotype was counted a few times. This sequence joins TRBV12-3 or TRBV12-4 and TRBJ2-5; D remains ambiguous. Trimming took off 0 bases at V and 0 bases at J, with 5 bases between the two ends. The CDR3 has 14 residues. For the CDR3, the DNA is TGTGCCAGCAGTTTAGCTTCGTACCAAGAGACCCAGTACTTC. It specifies CASSLASYQETQYF.

This clonotype turned up a few times. This chain connects TRBV7-8 to TRBJ2-3; D possibly corresponds to TRBD2 (5 bases). The CDR3 contains 14 residues. Germline CDR1 and CDR2: SGHVS and FQNEAQ. V was cut by 7 bases and J by 6 bases, with 17 bases left in between. The CDR3, as DNA: TGTGCCAGCAACTCGGGATCGCCCGGGGATACGCAGTATTTT. It translates to CASNSGSPGDTQYF.

This chain uses TRBV19 with TRBJ2-6; D uncertain. With 3 bases removed from V and 0 bases from J, the gap between germline ends came to 9 bases. The CDR3 spans 16 residues. Germline values: CDR1 LNHDA, CDR2 SQIVND (reference sequence). As DNA, the CDR3 is TGTGCCAGTAGTATCCCCCGAAACTCTGGGGCCAACGTCCTGACTTTC. This encodes CASSIPRNSGANVLTF. The variable domain in full, with the rest retrieved from reference TRBV19 and TRBJ2-6, is DGGITQSPKYLFRKEGQNVTLSCEQNLNHDAMYWYRQDPGQGLRLIYYSQIVNDFQKGDIAEGYSVSREKKESFPLTVTSAQKNPTAFYLCASSIPRNSGANVLTFGAGSRLTVL.

J is TRBJ1-2 and V is TRBV6-5; possible D gene TRBD1, 5 bases. The ends were cut back, 0 bases at V and 7 bases at J, with 12 bases in the middle. The CDR3 is made up of 14 amino acids. Germline loops: CDR1 MNHEY, CDR2 SVGAGI. The CDR3 DNA sequence: TGTGCCAGCAGTTACTCGGCGGGGGTCGGTGGCTACACCTTC. It codes for CASSYSAGVGGYTF.

This chain uses TRBV18 with TRBJ2-1; 12 nucleotides match TRBD2. CDR1 is KGHSH, CDR2 LQKENI, per germline. With 2 bases clipped from V and 7 bases from J, the junction kept 9 bases outside the gene matches. The CDR3 totals 17 residues. The CDR3, as DNA: TGTGCCAGCTCACCAGGGACTACTAGCGGGGGGAGGAATGAGCAGTTCTTC. Its protein is CASSPGTTSGGRNEQFF.

This clonotype has just a few counts. The rearrangement links TRBV20-1 to TRBJ2-6; 9 nucleotides match TRBD1. V shed 6 bases, J shed 0 bases, and the junction held 6 bases outside the gene matches. In germline, CDR1 is DFQATT, CDR2 SNEGSKA (reference sequence). The CDR3 covers 16 residues. CDR3 amino acids: CSAGDRASSGANVLTF. CDR3 DNA: TGCAGTGCGGGGGACAGGGCGAGCTCTGGGGCCAACGTCCTGACTTTC.

This clonotype was seen only a few times. V is TRBV10-2 and J is TRBJ2-3, with 9 positions matching TRBD2. The germline gives CDR1 WSHSY, CDR2 SAAADI. This CDR3 is 17 amino acids long. The trim removed 7 bases at V and 6 bases at J, leaving 17 bases unmatched. CDR3 protein: CASTSAKAGGRWDTQYF. The CDR3 DNA reads TGCGCCAGCACCTCAGCAAAAGCGGGAGGTCGGTGGGATACGCAGTATTTT.

This clonotype appeared many times. This chain connects TRBV5-1 to TRBJ2-4, with 10 positions matching TRBD1. This CDR3 is 14 amino acids long. The trim removed 3 bases at V and 7 bases at J, leaving 4 bases unmatched. Germline values: CDR1 SGHRS, CDR2 YFSETQ. CDR3 sequence: CASSSGTGANIQYF. The CDR3 nucleotides read TGCGCCAGCAGCTCAGGGACAGGGGCCAACATTCAGTACTTC. The full variable domain, rest sourced from reference TRBV5-1 and TRBJ2-4, is KAGVTQTPRYLIKTRGQQVTLSCSPISGHRSVSWYQQTPGQGLQFLFEYFSETQRNKGNFPGRFSGRQFSNSRSEMNVSTLELGDSALYLCASSSGTGANIQYFGAGTRLSVL.

The rearrangement uses TRBV6-6 and TRBJ2-1, with no clear D. Germline CDR1 MNHNY, CDR2 SVGAGI (reference sequence). Trimming removed 6 bases from V and 8 bases from J, with 8 bases in between. The CDR3 totals 11 residues. CDR3 nucleotides: TGTGCCAGCAGCCCCAAGGATGAGCAGTTCTTC. This translates into CASSPKDEQFF.

The sample holds many counts of this clonotype. The chain combines TRBV20-1 with TRBJ2-1, with 8 nucleotides matching TRBD2. The V and J ends lost 3 bases and 8 bases, in that order; junction bases with no gene match: 9. Germline lookup yields CDR1 DFQATT and CDR2 SNEGSKA (reference sequence). The CDR3 runs to 14 residues. The DNA of the CDR3 is TGCAGTGCTAGCGGGAGGGCCCTCCAATATGAGCAGTTCTTC. It encodes CSASGRALQYEQFF.

This chain joins TRBV5-1 and TRBJ1-2, with 9 bases that match TRBD1. Germline values: CDR1 SGHRS, CDR2 YFSETQ. The CDR3 length is 13 residues. V gave up 8 bases and J gave up 5 bases; unmatched junction bases: 7. The CDR3 bases are TGCGCCAGTGACACAGGGGGCGGTTATGGCTACACCTTC. It is translated as CASDTGGGYGYTF.

The gene calls are TRBV7-2 and TRBJ2-7; TRBD2 aligns across 9 bases. Losses at the gene ends were 5 bases for V and 2 bases for J; bases not matched to a gene: 4. Germline V gene sequence: CDR1 SGHTA, CDR2 FQGNSA. This CDR3 comprises 14 residues. The CDR3, as DNA: TGTGCCAGCAGCCTGACTAGCGGTACCTACGAGCAGTACTTC. This gives the protein CASSLTSGTYEQYF.

The chain uses TRBV5-8 and TRBJ2-1; 9 nucleotides align to TRBD1. CDR1 is SGHTS, CDR2 YDEGEE, per germline. J lost 13 bases, V lost 7 bases, and 18 bases had no gene match. CDR3 size: 15 residues. CDR3 coding DNA: TGTGCCAGCCCGGGGTCCCGGGACAGGGCGTCCCCCCAGTTCTTC. This gives the protein CASPGSRDRASPQFF.

Many counts were recorded for this clonotype. The genes are TRBV24-1 and TRBJ2-6; D gene uncertain. V was pared by 2 bases and J by 10 bases, with 5 bases between. This CDR3 spans 12 amino acids. Germline V gene lookup returns CDR1 KGHDR and CDR2 SFDVKD. The CDR3 sequence is CATSDSRNVLTF. In DNA, the CDR3 is TGTGCCACCAGTGATTCTCGGAACGTCCTGACTTTC.

This clonotype was seen a handful of times. V gene TRBV6-2 or TRBV6-3 combines with J gene TRBJ2-1; D is undetermined. V lost 5 bases and J lost 7, with 12 bases in between. CDR3 length equals 13 residues. Germline CDR1 MNHEY, CDR2 SVGEGT. The DNA for the CDR3 is TGTGCCAGCAGTCTGCCCCTAGGGAATGAGCAGTTCTTC. This codes for CASSLPLGNEQFF.

This clonotype was found a few times. The chain employs TRBV7-2 and TRBJ2-1, with D maybe TRBD1 (6 bases). V gave up 4 bases and J gave up 8 bases, with 21 bases separating them. CDR1 and CDR2 (germline): SGHTA, FQGNSA. This CDR3 region has 16 residues. In DNA form, the CDR3 reads TGTGCCAGCAGCTCTTACCGGGACACTCTAGTAGATGAGCAGTTCTTC. This sequence encodes CASSSYRDTLVDEQFF.

This clonotype turned up a few times. This chain links TRBV6-5 with TRBJ2-1, with 11 positions matching TRBD2. Germline lookup yields CDR1 MNHEY and CDR2 SVGAGI. This CDR3 has 16 residues. Trimming removed 6 bases from V and 4 bases from J; junction bases left unmatched: 8. In DNA form, the CDR3 reads TGTGCCAGCAGCTTACCGGGACTAGCGGATTACAATGAGCAGTTCTTC. It translates to CASSLPGLADYNEQFF.

The CDR3 is CASSLEGGGSEKLFF. DNA of the CDR3: TGTGCCAGCAGTTTGGAAGGGGGTGGTAGTGAAAAACTGTTTTTT. The V gene is TRBV25-1, the J gene TRBJ1-4; weak D call: TRBD1 (6 bases). Between the trimmed V and J ends, which lost 5 bases and 7 bases, there was a span of 17 bases. Per the germline V gene, CDR1 is MGHDK and CDR2 is SYGVNS. CDR3 length: 15 residues.